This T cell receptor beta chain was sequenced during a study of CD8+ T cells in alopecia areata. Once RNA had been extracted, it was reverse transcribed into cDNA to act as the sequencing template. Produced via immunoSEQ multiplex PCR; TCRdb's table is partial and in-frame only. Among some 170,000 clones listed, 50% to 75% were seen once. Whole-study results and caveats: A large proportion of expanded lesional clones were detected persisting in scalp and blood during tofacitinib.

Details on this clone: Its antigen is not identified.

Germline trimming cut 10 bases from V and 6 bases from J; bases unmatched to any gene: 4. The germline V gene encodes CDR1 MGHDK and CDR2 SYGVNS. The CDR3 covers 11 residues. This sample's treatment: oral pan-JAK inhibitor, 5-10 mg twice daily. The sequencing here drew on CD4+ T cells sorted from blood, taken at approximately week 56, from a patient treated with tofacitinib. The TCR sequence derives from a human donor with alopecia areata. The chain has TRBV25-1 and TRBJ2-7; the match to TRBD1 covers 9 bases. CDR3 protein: CATQQGAEQYF. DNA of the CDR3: TGTGCCACGCAACAGGGGGCCGAGCAGTACTTC.